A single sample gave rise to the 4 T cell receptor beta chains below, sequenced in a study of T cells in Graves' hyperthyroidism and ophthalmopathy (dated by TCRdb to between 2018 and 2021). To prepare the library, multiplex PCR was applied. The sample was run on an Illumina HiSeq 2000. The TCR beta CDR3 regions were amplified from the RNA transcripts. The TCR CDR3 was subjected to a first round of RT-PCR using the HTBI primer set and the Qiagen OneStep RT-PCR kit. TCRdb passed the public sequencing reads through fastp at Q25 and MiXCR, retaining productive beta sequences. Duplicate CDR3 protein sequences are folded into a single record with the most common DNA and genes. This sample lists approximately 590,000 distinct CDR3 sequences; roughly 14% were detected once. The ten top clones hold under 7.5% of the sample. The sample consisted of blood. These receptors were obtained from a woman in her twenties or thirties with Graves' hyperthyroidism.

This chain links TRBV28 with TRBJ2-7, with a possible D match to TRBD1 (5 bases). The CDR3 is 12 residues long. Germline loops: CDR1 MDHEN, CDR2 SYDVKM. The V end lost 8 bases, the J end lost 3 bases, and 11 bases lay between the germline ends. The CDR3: CASADQGYEQYF. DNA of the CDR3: TGTGCCAGCGCAGACCAGGGCTACGAGCAGTACTTC. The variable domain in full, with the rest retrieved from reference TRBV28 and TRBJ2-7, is DVKVTQSSRYLVKRTGEKVFLECVQDMDHENMFWYRQDPGLGLRLIYFSYDVKMKEKGDIPEGYSVSREKKERFSLILESASTNQTSMYLCASADQGYEQYFGPGTRLTVT.

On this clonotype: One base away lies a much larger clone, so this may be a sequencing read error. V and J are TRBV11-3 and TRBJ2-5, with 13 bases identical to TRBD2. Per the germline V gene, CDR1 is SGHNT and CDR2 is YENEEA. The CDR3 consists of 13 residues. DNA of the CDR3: TGTACCAGCAGCCAAGGACTAGCGGGAGTACAGTACTTC. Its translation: CTSSQGLAGVQYF.

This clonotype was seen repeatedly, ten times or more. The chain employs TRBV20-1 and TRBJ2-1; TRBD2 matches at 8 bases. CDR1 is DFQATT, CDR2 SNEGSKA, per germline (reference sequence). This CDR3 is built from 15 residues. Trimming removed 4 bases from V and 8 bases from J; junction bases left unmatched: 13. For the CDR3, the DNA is TGCAGTGCTAATCCAAGTGGAGCGGGAGTATATGAGCAGTTCTTC. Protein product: CSANPSGAGVYEQFF.

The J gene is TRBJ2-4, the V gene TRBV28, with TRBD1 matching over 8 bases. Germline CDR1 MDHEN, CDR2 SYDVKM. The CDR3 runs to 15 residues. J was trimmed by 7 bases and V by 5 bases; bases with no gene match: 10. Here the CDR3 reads CASSGQGNQRNIQYF. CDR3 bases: TGTGCCAGCAGTGGACAGGGCAATCAGAGGAACATTCAGTACTTC.